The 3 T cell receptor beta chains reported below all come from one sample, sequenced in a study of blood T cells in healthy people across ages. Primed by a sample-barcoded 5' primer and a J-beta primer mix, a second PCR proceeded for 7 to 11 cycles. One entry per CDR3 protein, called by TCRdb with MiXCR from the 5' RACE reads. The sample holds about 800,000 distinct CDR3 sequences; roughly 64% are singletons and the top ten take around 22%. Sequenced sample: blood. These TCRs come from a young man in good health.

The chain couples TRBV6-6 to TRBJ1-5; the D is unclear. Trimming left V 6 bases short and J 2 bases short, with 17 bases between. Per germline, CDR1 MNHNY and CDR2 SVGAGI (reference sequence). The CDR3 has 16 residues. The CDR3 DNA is TGTGCCAGCAGCCGTCTCAAGGGTAGAGGCAATCAGCCCCAGCATTTT. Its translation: CASSRLKGRGNQPQHF.

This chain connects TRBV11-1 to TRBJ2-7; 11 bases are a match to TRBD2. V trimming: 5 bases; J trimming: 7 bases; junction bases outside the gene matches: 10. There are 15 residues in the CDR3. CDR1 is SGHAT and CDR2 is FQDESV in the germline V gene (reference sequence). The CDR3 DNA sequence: TGTGCCAGCAGCGCAAGACTAGCGGGAATGGGTGAGCAGTACTTC. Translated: CASSARLAGMGEQYF.

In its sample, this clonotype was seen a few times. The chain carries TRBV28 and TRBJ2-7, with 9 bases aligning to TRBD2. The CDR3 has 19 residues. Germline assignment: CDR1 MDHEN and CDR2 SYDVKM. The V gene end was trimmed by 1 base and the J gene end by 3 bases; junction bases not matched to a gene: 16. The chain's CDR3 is CASSLLGFQRRAGGYEQYF. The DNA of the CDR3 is TGTGCCAGCAGTTTATTAGGATTTCAGAGACGAGCGGGAGGCTACGAGCAGTACTTC.